Shown below are 17 T cell receptor beta chains from a single sample sequenced in a study of T-cell memory formation after mild COVID-19. One entry per CDR3 protein results from TCRdb running MiXCR on the 5' RACE reads. The repertoire holds 300,000 to 350,000 distinct CDR3 sequences, 10% to 15% seen once, with around 21% in the top ten. Specimen: PBMCs or a T cell subset sorted from them (not recorded which). Receptors were obtained from a man aged 18 to 30 who had mild COVID-19 (a few samples of this study predate the infection). Cell type and time point are not known.

The chain recombines TRBV7-2 with TRBJ1-3; 7 nucleotides agree with TRBD1. Trimming at V came to 4 bases and at J to 0 bases, leaving 3 bases not matched to a gene. The CDR3 is 15 residues long. Germline CDR1 and CDR2: SGHTA and FQGNSA. The CDR3 here is CASSSRGNSGNTIYF. The CDR3 DNA sequence: TGTGCCAGCAGCTCCAGGGGGAACTCTGGAAACACCATATATTTT.

This clonotype was counted only a few times. This chain uses TRBV6-6 with TRBJ1-5; D call uncertain. CDR1 MNHNY and CDR2 SVGAGI come from the germline V gene (reference sequence). The V gene lost 7 bases and the J gene lost 5 bases, with 9 bases spanning the gap. The CDR3 spans 12 residues. The CDR3 DNA follows: TGTGCCAGCAAGAGGGAGTATCAGCCCCAGCATTTT. Translated, it gives CASKREYQPQHF.

The J gene is TRBJ1-6, the V gene TRBV6-5, with D hard to call. The CDR3 sequence is 15 residues long. Germline CDR1 MNHEY, CDR2 SVGAGI. Trimming cost V 0 bases and J 9 bases, with 12 bases left between them. The CDR3 coding sequence is TGTGCCAGCAGTTACTCGACTCGGCTGGGTTCACCCCTCCACTTT. This translates into CASSYSTRLGSPLHF.

Many counts were recorded for this clonotype. The V gene is TRBV7-9, the J gene TRBJ2-1; 8 bases map to TRBD1. The trim removed 5 bases at V and 10 bases at J, leaving 4 bases unmatched. Germline values: CDR1 SEHNR, CDR2 FQNEAQ (reference sequence). The CDR3 is 12 residues long. CDR3 in amino acids: CASSGQGNEQFF. The CDR3 DNA sequence: TGTGCCAGCAGCGGACAGGGAAACGAGCAGTTCTTC. The variable domain in full, completed from reference TRBV7-9 and TRBJ2-1, reads DTGVSQNPRHKITKRGQNVTFRCDPISEHNRLYWYRQTLGQGPEFLTYFQNEAQLEKSRLLSDRFSAERPKGSFSTLEIQRTEQGDSAMYLCASSGQGNEQFFGPGTRLTVL.

This clonotype was detected a few times. The CDR3 DNA reads TGCAGTGCTACCTCCCGAGTGGCTCGGCCCCAGCATTTT. Translated: CSATSRVARPQHF. The J gene is TRBJ1-5, the V gene TRBV20-1; D call uncertain. V lost 4 bases and J lost 9, with 16 bases in between. CDR1 and CDR2 from the germline V gene are DFQATT and SNEGSKA (reference sequence). The CDR3 totals 13 residues.

The chain joins TRBV7-2 to TRBJ2-5; no definite D call. CDR3 length: 15 residues. V shed 0 bases and J shed 2 bases, with 10 bases lying between them. CDR1 SGHTA and CDR2 FQGNSA come from the germline V gene. DNA for the CDR3: TGTGCCAGCAGCTTAGCGCTAGTTCCTCAAGAGACCCAGTACTTC. Translating gives CASSLALVPQETQYF.

Details on this clonotype: The junction departs from germline at one end; a sequencing error may be responsible. The chain couples TRBV11-2 to TRBJ2-7, with a weak D call TRBD1 (5 bases). This CDR3 is built from 16 residues. The germline V gene has CDR1 SGHAT and CDR2 FQNNGV. As DNA, the CDR3 is TGTGCCAGCAGTTTAGAAGCAGGGCTGGGCTCCTACGAGCAGTACTTC. Encoded protein: CASSLEAGLGSYEQYF.

The chain couples TRBV20-1 to TRBJ2-1; 7 bases fit TRBD2. The CDR3 extends over 15 amino acids. The V segment lost 0 bases and the J segment 3 bases; nucleotides outside the gene matches: 5. Germline lookup yields CDR1 DFQATT and CDR2 SNEGSKA (reference sequence). CDR3 residues: CSARDTAGVYNEQFF. The CDR3 DNA is TGCAGTGCTAGAGATACTGCGGGGGTCTACAATGAGCAGTTCTTC.

The chain has TRBV4-1 and TRBJ2-1; 12 nucleotides match TRBD1. J was trimmed by 7 bases and V by 2 bases; bases with no gene match: 6. This CDR3 has 16 residues. Germline CDR1 MGHRA, CDR2 YSYEKL. CDR3 coding DNA: TGCGCCAGCAGCCAACCGGGACAGGGGGCTCGGAATGAGCAGTTCTTC. It specifies CASSQPGQGARNEQFF.

A few counts support this clonotype. The chain is built from TRBV5-6 and TRBJ1-5, with D maybe TRBD1 (5 bases). Germline assignment: CDR1 SGHDT and CDR2 YYEEEE. Trimming shortened V by 4 bases and J by 6 bases, and 8 bases separated the two germline ends. This CDR3 contains 12 residues. CDR3 loop: CASSEGSQPQHF. The CDR3 region has the DNA TGTGCCAGCAGCGAGGGGAGTCAGCCCCAGCATTTT.

V is TRBV12-3 or TRBV12-4 and J is TRBJ1-1; the match to TRBD1 covers 12 bases. The CDR3 has 16 residues. V shed 6 bases and J 2 bases; nucleotides not matched to a gene: 7. CDR3 residues: CASSLRDRGPNTEAFF. CDR3 nucleotide sequence: TGTGCCAGCAGCCTCCGGGACAGGGGGCCTAACACTGAAGCTTTCTTT.

In this sample, this clonotype turned up a few times. This chain uses TRBV4-3 with TRBJ1-5, with D unclear. Germline V gene sequence: CDR1 LGHNA, CDR2 YSLEER. Trimming removed 0 bases from V and 7 bases from J, with 10 bases in between. The CDR3 consists of 14 residues. The CDR3 loop is CASSQEVATQPQHF. Here the CDR3 DNA reads TGCGCCAGCAGCCAAGAAGTCGCGACCCAGCCCCAGCATTTT.

The V call is TRBV4-2, the J call TRBJ2-1, with D unresolved. The CDR3 loop spans 13 amino acids. V gave up 0 bases and J gave up 4 bases, with 4 bases separating them. CDR1 and CDR2 (germline): LGHNA, YNFKEQ. The CDR3 bases are TGTGCCAGCAGCCAAGAGGATTACAATGAGCAGTTCTTC. As protein: CASSQEDYNEQFF.

This chain links TRBV5-1 with TRBJ2-4, with 14 bases that match TRBD2. V gave up 4 bases and J gave up 0 bases; unmatched junction bases: 6. There are 18 residues in the CDR3. Germline lookup yields CDR1 SGHRS and CDR2 YFSETQ. The CDR3 DNA sequence: TGCGCCAGCAGCGGGGGACTAGCGGGGGCCTTAGCCAAAAACATTCAGTACTTC. Its protein is CASSGGLAGALAKNIQYF.

This clonotype was counted a few times. The rearrangement links TRBV9 to TRBJ2-3, with 9 bases aligning to TRBD2. The CDR3 has 17 amino acids. V dropped 1 base and J dropped 2; count of bases not matched to a gene: 8. Per the germline V gene, CDR1 is SGDLS and CDR2 is YYNGEE. The CDR3 DNA is TGTGCCAGCAGCGTAAGCCTAGCGGGACTTTTCACAGATACGCAGTATTTT. It yields the protein CASSVSLAGLFTDTQYF. Combining the CDR3 with reference TRBV9 and TRBJ2-3 gives the whole variable domain DSGVTQTPKHLITATGQRVTLRCSPRSGDLSVYWYQQSLDQGLQFLIQYYNGEERAKGNILERFSAQQFPDLHSELNLSSLELGDSALYFCASSVSLAGLFTDTQYFGPGTRLTVL.

This chain uses TRBV6-1 with TRBJ2-7, with TRBD1 matching over 11 bases. In germline, CDR1 is MNHNS, CDR2 SASEGT. This CDR3 region has 16 residues. Trimming removed 6 bases from V and 5 bases from J; junction bases left unmatched: 12. CDR3 bases: TGTGCCAGCAGAGCTCTTCGGACAGGGGGCCTGGACGAGCAGTACTTC. Protein: CASRALRTGGLDEQYF.

This clonotype was observed many times. This chain connects TRBV18 to TRBJ2-7; D is unclear. The CDR3 loop spans 11 amino acids. V was clipped by 5 bases and J by 6 bases, with 8 bases between them. The V gene's germline CDR1 is KGHSH and CDR2 LQKENI. CDR3 nucleotide sequence: TGTGCCAGCTCATCGTATGGCGAGCAGTACTTC. Translating it yields CASSSYGEQYF.